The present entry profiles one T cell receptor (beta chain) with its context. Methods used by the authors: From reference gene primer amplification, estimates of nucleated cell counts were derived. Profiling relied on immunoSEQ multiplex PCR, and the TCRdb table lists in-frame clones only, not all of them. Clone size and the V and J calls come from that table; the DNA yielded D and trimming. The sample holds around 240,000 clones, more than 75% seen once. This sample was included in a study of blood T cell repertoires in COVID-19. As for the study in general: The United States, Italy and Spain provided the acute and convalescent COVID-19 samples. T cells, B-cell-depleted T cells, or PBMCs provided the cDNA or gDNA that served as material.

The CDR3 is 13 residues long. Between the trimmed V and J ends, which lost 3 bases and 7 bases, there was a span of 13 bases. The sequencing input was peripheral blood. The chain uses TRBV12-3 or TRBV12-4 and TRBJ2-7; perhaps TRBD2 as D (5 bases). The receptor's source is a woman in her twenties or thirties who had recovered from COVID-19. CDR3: CASSFHGMREQYF. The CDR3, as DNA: TGTGCCAGCAGTTTTCACGGGATGAGGGAGCAGTACTTC.